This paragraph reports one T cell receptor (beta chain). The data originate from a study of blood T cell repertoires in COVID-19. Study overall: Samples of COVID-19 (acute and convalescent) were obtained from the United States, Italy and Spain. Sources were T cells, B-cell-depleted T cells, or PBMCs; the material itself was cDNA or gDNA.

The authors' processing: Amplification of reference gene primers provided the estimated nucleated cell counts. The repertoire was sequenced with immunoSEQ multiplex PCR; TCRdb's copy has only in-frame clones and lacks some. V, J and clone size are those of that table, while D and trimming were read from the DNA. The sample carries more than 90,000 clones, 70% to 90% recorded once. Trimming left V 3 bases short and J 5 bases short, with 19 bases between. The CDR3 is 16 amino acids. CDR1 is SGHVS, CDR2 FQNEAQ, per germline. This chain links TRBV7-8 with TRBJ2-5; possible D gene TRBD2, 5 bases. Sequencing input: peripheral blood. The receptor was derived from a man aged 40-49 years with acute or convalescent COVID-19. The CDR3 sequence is CASSFLIASTSETQYF. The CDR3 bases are TGTGCCAGCAGCTTCCTAATAGCGTCAACGTCCGAGACCCAGTACTTC.